This T cell receptor (beta chain) was recovered during a study of cytomegalovirus exposure and HLA in healthy donors. In the study overall: In a later analysis, it was reported that the roughly 120 validation repertoires had been produced on the same platform as the 600 to 850 repertoires belonging to the first cohort.

CDR3 length equals 14 residues. V lost 3 bases and J lost 6; bases outside the gene matches: 8. Germline V gives CDR1 SGHTA, CDR2 FQGNSA. In the case of this clone: Its antigen is unidentified.

Study-level points and caveats: In vitro testing confirmed a few CMV-associated chains as specific for CMV antigens. That first-cohort TCR clusters tended to co-occur in the 120 or so validation repertoires was found in a later analysis. The study designated fewer than 200 TCR beta chains cytomegalovirus-associated.

Sequencing was performed with immunoSEQ multiplex PCR; in TCRdb, only in-frame clones are kept and a portion is missing. The sample holds roughly 130,000 clones, around nine tenths seen once. The genes are TRBV7-2 and TRBJ2-7, with 7 bases lining up with TRBD1. Sequenced material: PBMCs. This TCR was recovered from a man aged 25 to 45 in good health and CMV-seronegative. The CDR3 DNA reads as TGTGCCAGCAGCTTCGACAGGGATGCGGGCGAGCAGTACTTC. Translating it yields CASSFDRDAGEQYF.